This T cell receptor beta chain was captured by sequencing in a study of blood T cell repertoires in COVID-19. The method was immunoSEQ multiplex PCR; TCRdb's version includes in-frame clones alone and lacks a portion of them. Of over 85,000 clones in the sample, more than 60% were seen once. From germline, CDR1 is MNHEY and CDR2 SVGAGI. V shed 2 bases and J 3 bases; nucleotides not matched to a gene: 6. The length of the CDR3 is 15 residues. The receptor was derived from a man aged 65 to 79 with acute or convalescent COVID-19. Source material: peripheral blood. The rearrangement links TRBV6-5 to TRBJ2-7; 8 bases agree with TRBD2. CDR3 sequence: CASSYGSGSLYEQYF. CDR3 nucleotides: TGTGCCAGCAGTTACGGCAGCGGGAGTCTCTACGAGCAGTACTTC.